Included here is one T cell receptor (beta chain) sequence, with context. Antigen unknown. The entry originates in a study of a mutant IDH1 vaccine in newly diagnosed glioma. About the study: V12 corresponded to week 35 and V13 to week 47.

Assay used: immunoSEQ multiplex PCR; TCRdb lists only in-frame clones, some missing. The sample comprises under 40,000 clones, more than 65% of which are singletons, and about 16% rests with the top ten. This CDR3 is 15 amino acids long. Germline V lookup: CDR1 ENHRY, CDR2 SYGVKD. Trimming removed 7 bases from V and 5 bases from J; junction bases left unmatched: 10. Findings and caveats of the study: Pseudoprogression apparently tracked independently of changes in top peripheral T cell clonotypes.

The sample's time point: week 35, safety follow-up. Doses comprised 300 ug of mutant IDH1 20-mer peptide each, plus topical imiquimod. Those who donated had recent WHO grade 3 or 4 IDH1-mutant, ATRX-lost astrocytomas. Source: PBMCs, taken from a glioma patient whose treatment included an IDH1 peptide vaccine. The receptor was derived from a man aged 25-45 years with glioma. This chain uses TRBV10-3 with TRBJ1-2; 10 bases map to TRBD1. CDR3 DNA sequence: TGTGCCATCAATCCGACAGGGGGCGAAACTTATGGCTACACCTTC. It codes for CAINPTGGETYGYTF.